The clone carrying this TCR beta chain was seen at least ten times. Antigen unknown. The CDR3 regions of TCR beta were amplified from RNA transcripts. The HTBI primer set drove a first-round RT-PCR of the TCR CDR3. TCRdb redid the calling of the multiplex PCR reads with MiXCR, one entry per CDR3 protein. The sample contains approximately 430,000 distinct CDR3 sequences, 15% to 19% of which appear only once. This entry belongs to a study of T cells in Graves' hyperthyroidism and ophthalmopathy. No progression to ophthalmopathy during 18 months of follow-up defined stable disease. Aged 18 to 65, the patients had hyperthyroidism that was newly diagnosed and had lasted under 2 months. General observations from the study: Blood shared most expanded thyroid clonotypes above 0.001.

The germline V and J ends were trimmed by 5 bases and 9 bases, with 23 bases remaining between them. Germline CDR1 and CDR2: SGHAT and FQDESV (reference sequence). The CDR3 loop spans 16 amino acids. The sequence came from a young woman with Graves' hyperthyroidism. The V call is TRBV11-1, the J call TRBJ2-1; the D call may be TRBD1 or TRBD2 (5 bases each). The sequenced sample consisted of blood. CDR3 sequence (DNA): TGTGCCAGCAGCCGAGGGAGTCAGGGAAGTAGGGGTGAGCAGTTCTTC. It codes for CASSRGSQGSRGEQFF. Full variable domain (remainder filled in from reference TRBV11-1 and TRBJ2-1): EAEVAQSPRYKITEKSQAVAFWCDPISGHATLYWYRQILGQGPELLVQFQDESVVDDSQLPKDRFSAERLKGVDSTLKIQPAELGDSAMYLCASSRGSQGSRGEQFFGPGTRLTVL.